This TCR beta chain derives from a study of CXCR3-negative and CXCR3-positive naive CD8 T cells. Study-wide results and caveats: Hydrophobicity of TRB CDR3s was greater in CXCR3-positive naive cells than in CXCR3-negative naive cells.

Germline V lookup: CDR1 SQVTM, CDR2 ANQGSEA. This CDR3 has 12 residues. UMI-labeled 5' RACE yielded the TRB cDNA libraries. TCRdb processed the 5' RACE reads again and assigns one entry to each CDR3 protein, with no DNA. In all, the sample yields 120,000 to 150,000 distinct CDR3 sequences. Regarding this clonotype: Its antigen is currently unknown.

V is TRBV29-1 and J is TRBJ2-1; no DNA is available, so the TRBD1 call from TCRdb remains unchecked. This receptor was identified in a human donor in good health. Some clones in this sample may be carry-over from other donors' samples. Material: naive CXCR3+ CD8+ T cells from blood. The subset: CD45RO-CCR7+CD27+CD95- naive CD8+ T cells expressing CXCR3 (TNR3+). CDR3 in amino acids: CSVEINLFEQFF.